This T cell receptor (beta chain) was retrieved from a study of cytomegalovirus exposure and HLA in healthy donors. About the research overall: An earlier analysis identified approximately 110 million unique TCR beta sequences in about 180 million T cells. Broader study findings: Judged likely to be a sequencing artifact was a cluster of highly shared sequence variants.

V lost 0 bases, J lost 6 bases, and 19 bases lay in between. The CDR3 has 18 residues. Germline CDR1 SGHRS, CDR2 YFSETQ. In the case of this clone: Its cognate antigen is unknown.

PCR primers comprised 60 Vbeta and 13 Jbeta primers. TCRdb's table, derived via immunoSEQ multiplex PCR, lists solely in-frame clones and lacks some. This table holds a few hundred thousand clones, more than 60% found once. All donors participated as healthy donors of bone marrow. The chain couples TRBV5-1 to TRBJ1-6; D is uncertain. Source material: PBMCs. The receptor was derived from a man aged 35 to 55 in good health and CMV-seronegative. In DNA, the CDR3 is TGCGCCAGCAGCTTGGTCCCCAGGACTATGGCTCCTAATTCACCCCTCCACTTT. This encodes CASSLVPRTMAPNSPLHF.